The clone carrying this TCR beta chain was counted only a few times. The isolated RNA, all of it, was reverse transcribed, so expressed TCRB transcripts were what got sequenced. Using immunoSEQ multiplex PCR, the repertoire was profiled, and TCRdb retains in-frame clones only, with some absent. In the table there are over 350,000 clones, around 16% of which are singletons. This sample was taken from a study of beta chain features in type 1 diabetes. The germline gives CDR1 SEHNR, CDR2 FQNEAQ (reference sequence). The ends were cut back, 2 bases at V and 6 bases at J, with 11 bases in the middle. The length of the CDR3 is 14 residues.

The sequence was collected from a young woman in good health. The V gene is TRBV7-9, the J gene TRBJ2-1, with D possibly matching TRBD1 (6 bases). Input material: naive CD4+ T cells from blood. CDR3 sequence: CASSLPGAINEQFF. In nucleotides, the CDR3 is TGTGCCAGCAGCTTACCAGGGGCAATCAATGAGCAGTTCTTC. Full variable domain (remainder filled in from reference TRBV7-9 and TRBJ2-1): DTGVSQNPRHKITKRGQNVTFRCDPISEHNRLYWYRQTLGQGPEFLTYFQNEAQLEKSRLLSDRFSAERPKGSFSTLEIQRTEQGDSAMYLCASSLPGAINEQFFGPGTRLTVL.